The clone carrying this T cell receptor (beta chain) was counted many times. The time point was: pre-sensitization, week 0. Sample treatment: therapeutic diphenylcyclopropenone sensitization with weekly scalp DPC. TCRdb re-called the RACE reads with MiXCR, one entry per CDR3 protein. The table has approximately 320,000 distinct CDR3 sequences, 5% to 6.5% seen once; the top ten hold under 9.5%. The data are from a study of human T cells and chemical hapten exposure. V was cut by 3 bases and J by 8 bases, with 11 bases left in between. Germline lookup yields CDR1 MNHEY and CDR2 SVGEGT. The CDR3 loop spans 13 amino acids.

The chain joins TRBV6-2 or TRBV6-3 to TRBJ2-1, with D possibly being TRBD2 (5 bases). This clonotype originated in a woman younger than 30 with alopecia areata. Some clones in this sample may be carry-over from other donors' samples. The sequencing used whole blood, collected in connection with sensitization to the hapten diphenylcyclopropenone (DPC). The CDR3 loop is CASSYWGVDEQFF. As DNA, the CDR3 is TGTGCCAGCAGTTATTGGGGAGTCGATGAGCAGTTCTTC.